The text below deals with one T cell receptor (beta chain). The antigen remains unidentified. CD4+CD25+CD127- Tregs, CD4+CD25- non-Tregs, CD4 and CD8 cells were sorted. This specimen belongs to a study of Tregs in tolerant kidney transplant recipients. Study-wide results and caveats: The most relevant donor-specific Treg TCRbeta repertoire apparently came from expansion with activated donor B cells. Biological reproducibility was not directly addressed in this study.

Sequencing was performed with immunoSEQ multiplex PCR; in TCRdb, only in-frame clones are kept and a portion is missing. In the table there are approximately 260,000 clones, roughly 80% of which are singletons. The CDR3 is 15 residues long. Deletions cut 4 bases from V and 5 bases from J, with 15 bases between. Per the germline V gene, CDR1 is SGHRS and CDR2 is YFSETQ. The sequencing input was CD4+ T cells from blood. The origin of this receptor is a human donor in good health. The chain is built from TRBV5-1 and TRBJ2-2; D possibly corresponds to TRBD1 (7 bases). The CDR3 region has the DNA TGCGCCAGCAGCCCCACAGGGGCGGGGACCGGGGAGCTGTTTTTT. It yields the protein CASSPTGAGTGELFF.